This TCR beta chain was captured by sequencing in a study of blood T cell repertoires in COVID-19. Across the study: Sources were T cells, B-cell-depleted T cells, or PBMCs; the material itself was cDNA or gDNA.

Sequenced by immunoSEQ multiplex PCR; TCRdb stores in-frame clones only, minus some. The table has approximately 290,000 clones, nearly 90% seen once; the top ten hold approximately 4.3%. The sample holds one count of this clone. Germline V gene lookup returns CDR1 MDHEN and CDR2 SYDVKM. This CDR3 is 12 amino acids long. Trimming shortened V by 6 bases and J by 3 bases, and 9 bases separated the two germline ends. Sequencing was done on a sample of PBMCs or T cells enriched from blood (not recorded which). The chain joins TRBV28 to TRBJ2-7; D is possibly TRBD1 (6 bases). The sequence came from a woman aged 18-30 years with acute COVID-19. The CDR3 sequence: CASSRGSYEQYF. The CDR3 bases are TGTGCCAGCAGCAGGGGAAGCTACGAGCAGTACTTC.